What follows are 20 T cell receptor beta chains derived from one specimen sequenced in a study of cytomegalovirus exposure and HLA in healthy donors. The data were produced by immunoSEQ multiplex PCR, yet TCRdb's version contains in-frame clones alone and is incomplete. The profile shows 180,000 or so clones, more than 65% of them singletons. Sequenced: PBMCs. The receptors were gathered from a woman aged 30 to 39 in good health and CMV-seropositive.

V usage is TRBV14 and J usage is TRBJ2-7; TRBD1 agrees at 9 bases. The J segment lost 0 bases and the V segment lost 4 bases, leaving 4 bases of the junction unmatched. Looked up from germline, CDR1 is SGHDN and CDR2 is FVKESK. The CDR3 has 15 amino acids. CDR3 region: CASSRGQGGSYEQYF. The CDR3, as DNA: TGTGCCAGCAGCCGGGGACAGGGAGGCTCCTACGAGCAGTACTTC.

The gene calls are TRBV28 and TRBJ2-2, with 10 bases matching TRBD2. Germline V gene lookup returns CDR1 MDHEN and CDR2 SYDVKM. The V and J ends lost 5 bases and 3 bases, in that order; junction bases with no gene match: 3. The CDR3 contains 15 residues. The CDR3 DNA is TGTGCCAGCAGTCTAGCGGGAGTGGACACCGGGGAGCTGTTTTTT. Translating gives CASSLAGVDTGELFF. Full variable domain (remainder filled in from reference TRBV28 and TRBJ2-2): DVKVTQSSRYLVKRTGEKVFLECVQDMDHENMFWYRQDPGLGLRLIYFSYDVKMKEKGDIPEGYSVSREKKERFSLILESASTNQTSMYLCASSLAGVDTGELFFGEGSRLTVL.

V gene TRBV2 combines with J gene TRBJ1-1; TRBD1 matches at 10 bases. CDR1 and CDR2 from the germline V gene are SNHLY and FYNNEI. This CDR3 has 13 amino acids. The ends lost 5 bases at V and 8 bases at J; junction bases unmatched: 5. The CDR3 DNA reads as TGTGCCAGCAGTTTCGACAGGGGGCGGGAAGCTTTCTTT. The encoded protein is CASSFDRGREAFF.

The V gene is TRBV28, the J gene TRBJ1-2; TRBD1 matches at 8 bases. The germline V gene has CDR1 MDHEN and CDR2 SYDVKM. This CDR3 contains 14 residues. Trimming took 7 bases from V and 4 from J; bases not matched to a gene: 8. CDR3 nucleotides: TGTGCCAGCAATCGCCCACAGGGGGTCTATGGCTACACCTTC. Amino acid sequence: CASNRPQGVYGYTF.

The rearrangement joins TRBV2 to TRBJ1-5; D remains ambiguous. The V and J ends lost 1 base and 5 bases respectively, with 9 bases between them. The CDR3 totals 14 residues. Germline loops: CDR1 SNHLY, CDR2 FYNNEI. Here the CDR3 reads CASSEDSRHQPQHF. In nucleotides, the CDR3 is TGTGCCAGCAGTGAAGACAGTAGGCATCAGCCCCAGCATTTT.

This clone appeared a single time. The J gene is TRBJ2-7, the V gene TRBV11-2, with D maybe TRBD1 (6 bases). The V gene's germline CDR1 is SGHAT and CDR2 FQNNGV. V gave up 5 bases and J gave up 5 bases, with 19 bases separating them. There are 15 residues in the CDR3. The CDR3 sequence: CASSRSRQETDEQYF. The CDR3 DNA reads TGTGCCAGCAGCCGATCTCGACAGGAAACTGACGAGCAGTACTTC.

The chain employs TRBV27 and TRBJ2-1; TRBD2 aligns across 9 bases. Germline CDR1 MNHEY, CDR2 SMNVEV (reference sequence). The CDR3 extends over 18 amino acids. Trimming took 8 bases from V and 8 from J; bases not matched to a gene: 22. CDR3 DNA sequence: TGTGCCAGCCATCCCCATGGTACTAGCGGGCCTCGGGGGGATGAGCAGTTCTTC. It specifies CASHPHGTSGPRGDEQFF.

This rearrangement joins TRBV15 to TRBJ2-6; D uncertain. The germline V and J ends were trimmed by 1 base and 1 base, with 8 bases remaining between them. This CDR3 has 16 residues. CDR1 and CDR2 (germline): LNHNV, YYDKDF (reference sequence). CDR3 coding DNA: TGTGCCACCAGCAGAGTTACAGTTTCTGGGGCCAACGTCCTGACTTTC. Its translation is CATSRVTVSGANVLTF.

This sequence joins TRBV2 and TRBJ2-3, with TRBD1 matching 8 bases. The ends lost 6 bases at V and 1 base at J; junction bases unmatched: 12. There are 17 residues in the CDR3. Germline V CDR1 and CDR2: SNHLY, FYNNEI. CDR3 sequence (DNA): TGTGCCAGCAGCCCGACGCCGGACAGGGTAGGCACAGATACGCAGTATTTT. This codes for CASSPTPDRVGTDTQYF.

This rearrangement joins TRBV18 to TRBJ1-2; 7 nucleotides align to TRBD1. This CDR3 contains 16 residues. Germline V CDR1 and CDR2: KGHSH, LQKENI. The trim removed 0 bases at V and 4 bases at J, leaving 8 bases unmatched. CDR3 protein: CASSPPVRQGGYGYTF. In DNA form, the CDR3 reads TGTGCCAGCTCACCACCCGTGAGACAGGGCGGCTATGGCTACACCTTC.

The rearrangement joins TRBV14 to TRBJ2-3, with 13 bases identical to TRBD2. The V segment lost 4 bases and the J segment 5 bases; nucleotides outside the gene matches: 12. Germline CDR1 reads SGHDN; CDR2 reads FVKESK. The CDR3 runs 18 residues. The DNA of the CDR3 is TGTGCCAGCAGCCCACACAACAGGGGACTAGCGGGAAAAGATACGCAGTATTTT. It specifies CASSPHNRGLAGKDTQYF.

This chain links TRBV5-8 with TRBJ1-2, with 7 bases fitting TRBD1. Germline V gene data show CDR1 as SGHTS and CDR2 as YDEGEE. The CDR3 contains 14 residues. Trimming at V came to 5 bases and at J to 3 bases, leaving 7 bases not matched to a gene. CDR3 sequence: CASSRQGIYYGYTF. The CDR3 DNA sequence: TGTGCCAGCAGTCGACAGGGTATATACTATGGCTACACCTTC.

This clone was observed a handful of times. The chain couples TRBV18 to TRBJ1-1, with no clear D. Germline V lookup: CDR1 KGHSH, CDR2 LQKENI. The V end was cut by 3 bases, the J end by 3 bases, with 11 bases between. CDR3 length: 14 amino acids. CDR3 in DNA: TGTGCCAGCTCACCCCAGCGAGTCGACACTGAAGCTTTCTTT. Amino acid sequence: CASSPQRVDTEAFF.

CDR3 protein: CASRGDSYEQYF. In nucleotides, the CDR3 is TGTGCCAGCAGGGGGGACAGCTACGAGCAGTACTTC. V usage is TRBV25-1 and J usage is TRBJ2-7; 7 bases are shared with TRBD1. Germline trimming cut 6 bases from V and 3 bases from J; bases unmatched to any gene: 2. The CDR3 is 12 residues long. Germline V lookup: CDR1 MGHDK, CDR2 SYGVNS.

The CDR3 loop is CASSIVSRDQPQHF. CDR3 bases: TGTGCCAGTAGTATAGTCTCACGGGATCAGCCCCAGCATTTT. This rearrangement joins TRBV19 to TRBJ1-5; the D is unclear. The CDR3 has 14 residues. V lost 1 base and J 5 bases, leaving 9 bases between the germline ends. Germline values: CDR1 LNHDA, CDR2 SQIVND (reference sequence).

The chain joins TRBV5-6 to TRBJ1-3, with a weak D call TRBD1 (5 bases). The germline V and J ends were trimmed by 1 base and 0 bases, with 11 bases remaining between them. The CDR3 contains 16 residues. Germline values: CDR1 SGHDT, CDR2 YYEEEE. CDR3 sequence: CASSLPTGYSGNTIYF. The CDR3 DNA follows: TGTGCCAGCAGCTTGCCCACAGGTTACTCTGGAAACACCATATATTTT.

This clone was observed a few times. Other DNA sequences from this sample encode an identical CDR3 as well. The chain joins TRBV5-1 to TRBJ2-5; unclear D gene. This CDR3 contains 14 residues. V was trimmed by 0 bases and J by 1 base, leaving 7 bases between them. Germline-derived CDR1 and CDR2 are SGHRS and YFSETQ. The CDR3 reads CASSLGATQETQYF. DNA for the CDR3: TGCGCCAGCAGCTTGGGGGCTACCCAAGAGACCCAGTACTTC.

This clone was seen a single time. CDR3 residues: CASSGTRNTGELFF. DNA for the CDR3: TGTGCCAGCAGTGGGACTAGGAACACCGGGGAGCTGTTTTTT. The chain is built from TRBV7-3 and TRBJ2-2; 8 bases agree with TRBD2. With 6 bases clipped from V and 1 base from J, the junction kept 1 base outside the gene matches. CDR1 is SGHTA, CDR2 FQGTGA, per germline. This CDR3 spans 14 amino acids.

This clone has a single count. The rearrangement joins TRBV5-1 to TRBJ2-7; possibly TRBD1 for D (5 bases). Germline V gene sequence: CDR1 SGHRS, CDR2 YFSETQ. The V gene lost 4 bases and the J gene lost 7 bases, with 18 bases spanning the gap. CDR3 size: 14 residues. CDR3 coding DNA: TGCGCCAGCAGCGCAGGGCCTCCCTCGGAAGAGCAGTACTTC. The encoded protein is CASSAGPPSEEQYF.

The chain carries TRBV6-1 and TRBJ1-5, with a possible D match to TRBD1 (5 bases). This CDR3 has 12 residues. Germline lookup yields CDR1 MNHNS and CDR2 SASEGT. With 10 bases removed from V and 2 bases from J, the gap between germline ends came to 9 bases. The CDR3 sequence: CAIWGGNQPQHF. DNA of the CDR3: TGTGCCATCTGGGGGGGCAATCAGCCCCAGCATTTT.